This T cell receptor (beta chain) was found in a study of blood T cells in healthy people across ages. CDR3 length: 14 residues. A second PCR of about 6 to 12 cycles used a sample-barcoded 5' primer and a J-beta primer mix. Carrying 12 random nucleotides, a template-switch adaptor labeled each individual cDNA molecule. TCRdb ran MiXCR on the 5' RACE reads and lists one entry per CDR3 protein. In the table there are 2 million or so distinct CDR3 sequences, about 50% of which are singletons. J is TRBJ1-2 and V is TRBV21-1; the table's D call, TRBD1, was not checked against the DNA. TRBV21-1 is a pseudogene locus. Material: blood. The source is a woman in her 40s in good health. The CDR3 sequence: CASSKADRNYGYTF. The CDR3 DNA is TGTGCCAGCAGCAAAGCGGACAGGAACTATGGCTACACCTTC.